The 5 T cell receptor beta chains reported below all come from one sample, sequenced in a study of blood T cell repertoires in COVID-19. The assay was immunoSEQ multiplex PCR, and TCRdb's table has in-frame clones only and misses some. The data show about 200,000 clones, around 85% seen once. Material for sequencing was peripheral blood. The source is a woman of 80 years or more with acute or convalescent COVID-19.

The V call is TRBV7-7, the J call TRBJ2-1, with 8 bases identical to TRBD1. This CDR3 region has 13 residues. Germline V gene lookup returns CDR1 SSHAT and CDR2 FNYEAQ (reference sequence). Trimming took 5 bases from V and 6 from J; bases not matched to a gene: 3. In nucleotides, the CDR3 is TGTGCCAGCAGCACCGACAGGGGCAATGAGCAGTTCTTC. It is translated as CASSTDRGNEQFF.

This chain joins TRBV5-1 and TRBJ2-3; D tentatively reads TRBD1 or TRBD2 (10 bases each). The V end lost 2 bases, the J end lost 5 bases, and 30 bases lay between the germline ends. In germline, CDR1 is SGHRS, CDR2 YFSETQ. The CDR3 is 20 residues long. In nucleotides, the CDR3 is TGCGCCAGCAGCTTCGGACAGGGGGGAACTAGCGGGATTTCCGGAGATACGCAGTATTTT. This codes for CASSFGQGGTSGISGDTQYF.

The chain couples TRBV5-6 to TRBJ2-7; D is uncertain. The germline V gene has CDR1 SGHDT and CDR2 YYEEEE. The CDR3 sequence is 11 residues long. V lost 3 bases and J lost 7, with 8 bases in between. DNA of the CDR3: TGTGCCAGCAGCTCCCTTCTGGAGCAGTACTTC. It yields the protein CASSSLLEQYF.

In this sample, this clone turned up once. The chain joins TRBV19 to TRBJ2-1, with D possibly matching TRBD1 (6 bases). Trimming shortened V by 3 bases and J by 1 base, and 10 bases separated the two germline ends. Per germline, CDR1 LNHDA and CDR2 SQIVND (reference sequence). The CDR3 is 15 amino acids. CDR3 in amino acids: CASSITQGSYNEQFF. As DNA, the CDR3 is TGTGCCAGTAGTATCACGCAGGGGTCCTACAATGAGCAGTTCTTC.

This clone was seen once. The chain couples TRBV6-1 to TRBJ1-1; D is uncertain. Germline V gene lookup returns CDR1 MNHNS and CDR2 SASEGT. CDR3 size: 14 residues. With 3 bases removed from V and 4 bases from J, the gap between germline ends came to 12 bases. CDR3 nucleotide sequence: TGTGCCAGCAGTGAGACTACCTTGGGCACTGAAGCTTTCTTT. This gives the protein CASSETTLGTEAFF.